By proportion, the clone carrying this TCR beta chain is large. These data belong to a study of TIL therapy for anti-PD-1-resistant metastatic lung cancer. Study-level information: Tumors carried a median around 1.4 non-synonymous mutations per megabase.

Looked up from germline, CDR1 is SGHDT and CDR2 is YYEEEE. CDR3 length equals 13 residues. With 5 bases removed from V and 2 bases from J, the gap between germline ends came to 9 bases. Indicated time point: pre-treatment sample, taken before nivolumab and TIL therapy. The tumor samples were excised metastases, mostly pleural nodules or supraclavicular lymph nodes. The libraries were made with immunoSEQ v3. Produced via immunoSEQ multiplex PCR; TCRdb's table is partial and in-frame only. The sample includes over 10,000 clones, 66% of them seen just once. The V call is TRBV5-6, the J call TRBJ2-3; no definite D call. Here the sequenced sample was tumor tissue, taken at baseline. The TCR comes from a woman between 30 and 79 years old with non-small cell lung cancer. CDR3 sequence reads: CASSSPYTDTQYF. The CDR3 DNA is TGTGCCAGCAGTAGTCCGTACACAGATACGCAGTATTTT.